These T cell receptor beta chains were read from a single sample in a study of blood T cell repertoires in COVID-19. Generated by immunoSEQ multiplex PCR, the TCRdb table keeps only in-frame clones and is missing some. The sample has around 130,000 clones; approximately 85% are singletons. The sequenced sample consisted of peripheral blood. The receptors were gathered from a man in his fifties with acute or convalescent COVID-19. Both conserved end residues are part of each CDR3. Fields, in order: J gene, D gene, V gene, clone size, CDR3 DNA, CDR3 protein. A D gene is named only where the DNA matches it firmly. Expanded clones get a size class; other rows say once, few or many, or leave the size out.

TRBJ1-5 TRBD1 TRBV19 few TGTGCCAGTAGTCTCGGACAGGGGAATCAGCCCCAGCATTTT CASSLGQGNQPQHF
TRBJ2-4 TRBD2 TRBV5-6 NA TGTGCCAGCAGCTTCGGGGCTAGCGGAGCCAAAAACATTCAGTACTTC CASSFGASGAKNIQYF
TRBJ2-6 NA TRBV7-9 NA TGTGCCAGCAGCACGCAACAGGGCCGCTCTGGGGCCAACGTCCTGACTTTC CASSTQQGRSGANVLTF
TRBJ1-5 NA TRBV6-5 NA TGTGCCGGGCGAGGGGGACCAAATCAGCCCCAGCATTTT CAGRGGPNQPQHF
TRBJ1-5 TRBD1 TRBV6-5 NA TGTGCCAGCAGTTACGGGCAGGGGGGCCAGCCCCAGCATTTT CASSYGQGGQPQHF
TRBJ2-1 TRBD2 TRBV19 NA TGTGCCAGTAGTATCGCTAGCGGGGGCCCCCGGAGCTCCTACAATGAGCAGTTCTTC CASSIASGGPRSSYNEQFF
TRBJ2-1 TRBD1 TRBV15 many TGTGCCACCAGACCAGACAGGGTGGCCTACAATGAGCAGTTCTTC CATRPDRVAYNEQFF
TRBJ2-1 NA TRBV11-3 NA TGTGCCAGCAGCTTAACGGGCAGGGCAAACAATGAGCAGTTCTTC CASSLTGRANNEQFF
TRBJ1-1 NA TRBV28 few TGTGCCAGCAGGCGGCGCACTGAAGCTTTCTTT CASRRRTEAFF
TRBJ1-1 NA TRBV6-5 NA TGTGCCAGTATGTACGGAGAGAACACTGAAGCTTTCTTT CASMYGENTEAFF
TRBJ2-7 NA TRBV18 NA TGTGCCAGCTCACCACCTGTATTACAGGGTTCCTACGAGCAGTACTTC CASSPPVLQGSYEQYF
TRBJ1-2 NA TRBV30 NA TGTGCCTGGAGTGTACACGGGGATGGCTACACCTTC CAWSVHGDGYTF
TRBJ2-1 TRBD2 TRBV4-2 NA TGTGCCAGCAGCCAAGTTTGGTCTAGCGGAAGCTCCTACAATGAGCAGTTCTTC CASSQVWSSGSSYNEQFF
TRBJ2-1 TRBD2 TRBV7-9 NA TGTGCCAGCAGCTTAGGGCTAGCGGATAACTACAATGAGCAGTTCTTC CASSLGLADNYNEQFF
TRBJ2-7 NA TRBV18 NA TGTGCCAGCTCACTCTCCGAAGAGGCCTACGAGCAGTACTTC CASSLSEEAYEQYF
TRBJ2-1 TRBD2 TRBV3-1/TRBV3-2 NA TGTGCCAGCAGAGCGACTAGCGCGACTTACAATGAGCAGTTCTTC CASRATSATYNEQFF
TRBJ1-3 TRBD1 TRBV28 NA TGTGCCAGCAGGCTTACAAGTATGACAGGGTCTGGAAACACCATATATTTT CASRLTSMTGSGNTIYF
TRBJ1-4 NA TRBV2 NA TGTGCCAGCAGTGAGTGGCTTAATGAAAAACTGTTTTTT CASSEWLNEKLFF
TRBJ1-1 NA TRBV9 NA TGTGCCAGCAGCGGGGCGAAAGGGGACACTGAAGCTTTCTTT CASSGAKGDTEAFF
TRBJ2-3 TRBD2 TRBV9 NA TGTGCCAGCAGCGTACTAGCGGGAGCCCCGGATACGCAGTATTTT CASSVLAGAPDTQYF
TRBJ2-7 NA TRBV6-5 NA TGTGCCAGCAGTTACTCGCAGGGGTCGGACGAGCAGTACTTC CASSYSQGSDEQYF
TRBJ2-1 NA TRBV24-1 NA TGTGCCACCAGTGATTTCCAGTGGTTCTTC CATSDFQWFF
TRBJ1-2 TRBD1 TRBV6-2/TRBV6-3 NA TGTGCCAGCAGTTATGGGACAGATCCTGGCTACACCTTC CASSYGTDPGYTF
TRBJ1-5 NA TRBV7-3 NA TGTGCCAGCAGCTTCTTGGGTTTGCGGGGAATCAATCAGCCCCAGCATTTT CASSFLGLRGINQPQHF
TRBJ2-7 NA TRBV19 once TGTGCCAGTGGCCAACAGGACAGAGTGTACGAGCAGTACTTC CASGQQDRVYEQYF
TRBJ2-7 TRBD2 TRBV29-1 NA TGCAGCGTTGAACGGGGGGGCTACGAGCAGTACTTC CSVERGGYEQYF
TRBJ2-1 NA TRBV19 few TGTGCCAGTAGTATTGGAAGTCAGGGGTACAATGAGCAGTTCTTC CASSIGSQGYNEQFF
TRBJ1-1 TRBD1 TRBV30 NA TGTGCCTGGGGTCAGGGGGCACCGAACACTGAAGCTTTCTTT CAWGQGAPNTEAFF
TRBJ1-1 TRBD1 TRBV5-1 NA TGCGCCAGCACTTGGGACAGGGTGAACACTGAAGCTTTCTTT CASTWDRVNTEAFF
TRBJ1-4 TRBD1 TRBV6-5 NA TGTGCCAGCAGTCGCGACAGGGGGGGTGAAAAACTGTTTTTT CASSRDRGGEKLFF
TRBJ1-6 NA TRBV29-1 NA TGCAGCGTGCGGGATTTTAATTCACCCCTCCACTTT CSVRDFNSPLHF
TRBJ1-1 NA TRBV11-2 NA TGTGCCAGCAGCCCAAGGAGTAACACTGAAGCTTTCTTT CASSPRSNTEAFF
TRBJ1-1 NA TRBV7-6 NA TGTGCCAGCAGGGCAACGGGAAACACTGAAGCTTTCTTT CASRATGNTEAFF
TRBJ1-1 NA TRBV3-1/TRBV3-2 NA TGTGCCAGCAGCCATTCACGGGGGGGCCGTCTCTTT CASSHSRGGRLF
TRBJ2-3 TRBD2 TRBV24-1 NA TGTGCCACCAGTAGCGGGATCAGCACAGATACGCAGTATTTT CATSSGISTDTQYF
TRBJ2-3 TRBD2 TRBV11-3 NA TGTGCCAGCAGCTACGGACTAGCGGGGGGAGATACGCAGTATTTT CASSYGLAGGDTQYF
TRBJ2-1 TRBD2 TRBV2 few TGTGCCATTACTAGCGGAGACTTTAATGAGCAGTTCTTC CAITSGDFNEQFF
TRBJ1-5 TRBD1 TRBV9 NA TGTGCCAGCAGCGGAGGGACAGGCATACATCAGCCCCAGCATTTT CASSGGTGIHQPQHF
TRBJ2-5 TRBD1 TRBV7-9 NA TGTGCCAGCAGCCCGGCCTACGGGACAGACCAAGAGACCCAGTACTTC CASSPAYGTDQETQYF
TRBJ2-7 TRBD2 TRBV23-1 NA TGCGCCAGCAGTCAATCGAACATTAGCGGGGGCTGCTCCTACGAGCAGTACTTC CASSQSNISGGCSYEQYF
TRBJ2-3 NA TRBV6-4 NA TGTGCCAGCAGTGAGGAGGCAGCAGATACGCAGTATTTT CASSEEAADTQYF
TRBJ1-5 NA TRBV19 NA TGTGCCAGTGCGTGGACAGTTAGCAATCAGCCCCAGCATTTT CASAWTVSNQPQHF
TRBJ1-2 NA TRBV20-1 NA TGCAGTGCGAGGGAACCCTATGGCTACACCTTC CSAREPYGYTF
TRBJ2-4 NA TRBV30 once TGTGCCTGCCAGGGTACGACCAAAAACATTCAGTACTTC CACQGTTKNIQYF
TRBJ2-1 TRBD2 TRBV5-1 once TGCGCCAGCAGCTTGTCTAGCGGGAGCAGAAATGAGCAGTTCTTC CASSLSSGSRNEQFF
TRBJ2-5 TRBD1 TRBV9 NA TGTGCCAGCAGCGGGACAGGGGCGACGATGGAGACCCAGTACTTC CASSGTGATMETQYF
TRBJ2-1 TRBD1 TRBV5-4 NA TGTGCCAGCAGCCCGACCGGGACAGGGGGCAATGAGCAGTTCTTC CASSPTGTGGNEQFF
TRBJ2-1 TRBD2 TRBV7-3 NA TGTGCCAGCAGCTTATTTACCGCGGGGGAGAATGAGCAGTTCTTC CASSLFTAGENEQFF
TRBJ2-6 NA TRBV5-1 NA TGCGCCAGCAGCCCTTGGGACACCGCGAGCTCTGGGGCCAACGTCCTGACTTTC CASSPWDTASSGANVLTF
TRBJ2-7 TRBD1 TRBV6-5 NA TGTGCCAGCACCCCTAGGACAGGGAACTCCTACGAGCAGTACTTC CASTPRTGNSYEQYF
TRBJ1-1 NA TRBV11-2 NA TGTGCCAGCAGCCTAACTCGGAGGAACACTGAAGCTTTCTTT CASSLTRRNTEAFF
TRBJ2-1 TRBD1 TRBV7-9 NA TGTGCCAGCAGCACACAGGGGTATGAGCAGTTCTTC CASSTQGYEQFF
TRBJ2-3 TRBD2 TRBV5-1 NA TGCGCCAGCAGCTTAGGCGCGGGGGGAACAGATACGCAGTATTTT CASSLGAGGTDTQYF
TRBJ2-3 TRBD2 TRBV5-1 NA TGCGCCAGCAGCTTGGAGCCTAGCGGGCACACTAGCACAGATACGCAGTATTTT CASSLEPSGHTSTDTQYF
TRBJ1-1 TRBD1 TRBV6-5 NA TGTGCCAGCAGGCTGACGACAGGGGCTATTGAAGCTTTCTTT CASRLTTGAIEAFF
TRBJ1-5 TRBD1 TRBV5-6 NA TGTGCCAGCAGCGCCCGGGACAGGGGAGAGCATCAGCCCCAGCATTTT CASSARDRGEHQPQHF
TRBJ1-1 NA TRBV15 NA TGTGCCACCAGGGATCACAGGAAGAACACTGAAGCTTTCTTT CATRDHRKNTEAFF
TRBJ1-2 NA TRBV15 NA TGTGCCACCAGCAGAGGAGGCGGGGACTATGGCTACACCTTC CATSRGGGDYGYTF
TRBJ1-2 NA TRBV6-5 NA TGTGCCAGCAGCCACCTGGAGGGAATCAACTATGGCTACACCTTC CASSHLEGINYGYTF
TRBJ2-1 TRBD2 TRBV9 NA TGTGCCAGCAGCGTCGGGACTAGCGGATCGAATGAGCAGTTCTTC CASSVGTSGSNEQFF